This TCR beta chain was obtained from a study of T cells in Graves' hyperthyroidism and ophthalmopathy. Germline values: CDR1 LGHNA, CDR2 YSLEER. The CDR3 has 18 residues. Trimming took 0 bases from V and 0 from J, leaving 12 bases between them. RNA transcripts provided the source from which TCR beta CDR3 regions were amplified. An initial round of RT-PCR targeting the TCR CDR3 relied on the HTBI primer set. TCRdb re-analysed the multiplex PCR reads in MiXCR, keeping a single row per CDR3 protein. The table has over 500,000 distinct CDR3 sequences, about 16% seen once. The sequence came from a woman younger than 45 with Graves' ophthalmopathy. Input material: blood. This chain joins TRBV4-3 and TRBJ2-6; D is unresolved. The CDR3 protein is CASSQDAGVDSGANVLTF. The CDR3 DNA reads as TGCGCCAGCAGCCAAGATGCAGGTGTTGACTCTGGGGCCAACGTCCTGACTTTC.